This passage covers 23 T cell receptor beta chains from one sample sequenced in a study of technical replicates of blood from several donors. Measured with immunoSEQ multiplex PCR; TCRdb has only the in-frame clones, and not every one. This repertoire shows some 60,000 clones, just under 90% found once; its top ten account for more than 4%. The specimen sequenced was PBMCs. The receptors were gathered from a human donor in good health. Some clones in this sample may be carry-over from other donors' samples.

This sequence joins TRBV30 and TRBJ2-2; the match to TRBD1 covers 11 bases. The CDR3 is 16 residues long. Per the germline V gene, CDR1 is GTSNPN and CDR2 is SVGIG (reference sequence). Trimming at V came to 0 bases and at J to 6 bases, leaving 6 bases not matched to a gene. As DNA, the CDR3 is TGTGCCTGGAGTGTCTGGGGACAGGGGGTGGCCGGGGAGCTGTTTTTT. Its protein product is CAWSVWGQGVAGELFF.

This clone turned up a few times. The V and J genes are TRBV28 and TRBJ2-7; 7 bases are shared with TRBD1. The germline CDR1 and CDR2 sequences are MDHEN and SYDVKM. V lost 6 bases and J lost 0; bases outside the gene matches: 8. CDR3 length equals 15 residues. The CDR3 region is CASSTDRVLSYEQYF. DNA of the CDR3: TGTGCCAGCAGCACTGACAGGGTCCTCTCCTACGAGCAGTACTTC.

The chain carries TRBV9 and TRBJ2-5; a weak D match, TRBD2 (6 bases). This CDR3 is built from 15 residues. With 0 bases removed from V and 3 bases from J, the gap between germline ends came to 12 bases. In germline, CDR1 is SGDLS, CDR2 YYNGEE. DNA for the CDR3: TGTGCCAGCAGCGTAGCTGGGGGGATCGAAGAGACCCAGTACTTC. Translating gives CASSVAGGIEETQYF.

This chain connects TRBV19 to TRBJ1-2; the D is unclear. The germline gives CDR1 LNHDA, CDR2 SQIVND (reference sequence). V dropped 2 bases and J dropped 2 bases, with 12 bases sitting between them. The CDR3 sequence is 15 residues long. The CDR3 coding sequence is TGTGCCAGTAGTATAACCGGGTTAGGCAACTATGGCTACACCTTC. This translates into CASSITGLGNYGYTF. Together with reference TRBV19 and TRBJ1-2, the CDR3 gives the full variable domain: DGGITQSPKYLFRKEGQNVTLSCEQNLNHDAMYWYRQDPGQGLRLIYYSQIVNDFQKGDIAEGYSVSREKKESFPLTVTSAQKNPTAFYLCASSITGLGNYGYTFGSGTRLTVV.

The rearrangement links TRBV11-2 to TRBJ1-3; TRBD1 aligns across 9 bases. After removal of 6 bases from V and 0 bases from J, the junction contained 0 bases not matched to a gene. CDR1 is SGHAT and CDR2 is FQNNGV in the germline V gene. The CDR3 runs to 14 residues. The CDR3: CASRTGGSGNTIYF. The CDR3 DNA sequence: TGTGCCAGCAGGACAGGGGGCTCTGGAAACACCATATATTTT.

This clone was seen a handful of times. The chain joins TRBV30 to TRBJ1-1, with TRBD1 matching over 7 bases. The CDR3 covers 11 residues. V dropped 4 bases and J dropped 11; count of bases not matched to a gene: 7. Germline loops: CDR1 GTSNPN, CDR2 SVGIG (reference sequence). The CDR3 region has the DNA TGTGCCTGGACTACAGGGGTTAATGCTTTCTTT. Protein sequence: CAWTTGVNAFF.

CDR3 sequence (DNA): TGTGCCAGCAATTTAGGAAACACCATATATTTT. It yields the protein CASNLGNTIYF. The chain joins TRBV6-1 to TRBJ1-3; D not resolved. Germline V lookup: CDR1 MNHNS, CDR2 SASEGT. V was pared by 7 bases and J by 4 bases, with 5 bases between. This CDR3 region has 11 residues.

This chain uses TRBV7-3 with TRBJ2-5; TRBD2 aligns across 9 bases. The V and J ends lost 5 bases and 1 base, in that order; junction bases with no gene match: 8. The CDR3 contains 16 residues. CDR1 and CDR2 from the germline V gene are SGHTA and FQGTGA. The CDR3 DNA follows: TGTGCCAGCAGCCTGGGGCTAGCGGGGACCCAAGAGACCCAGTACTTC. Amino acids: CASSLGLAGTQETQYF.

V is TRBV2 and J is TRBJ2-7; maybe TRBD1 (5 bases). Germline V CDR1 and CDR2: SNHLY, FYNNEI. There are 12 residues in the CDR3. V gave up 6 bases and J gave up 0 bases, with 6 bases separating them. The CDR3 loop is CASRDNSYEQYF. The CDR3 bases are TGTGCCAGCAGGGACAACTCCTACGAGCAGTACTTC.

This chain links TRBV6-4 with TRBJ2-3; TRBD2 aligns across 9 bases. Germline V gene sequence: CDR1 MRHNA, CDR2 SNTAGT. This CDR3 contains 14 residues. The junction had 5 bases not matched to a gene; V was cut back by 4 bases and J by 6 bases. This chain's CDR3 is CASSVAGEADTQYF. The CDR3 region has the DNA TGTGCCAGCAGTGTAGCGGGAGAGGCGGATACGCAGTATTTT.

V is TRBV2 and J is TRBJ1-2; maybe TRBD1 (5 bases). CDR3 size: 13 residues. Trimming cost V 5 bases and J 6 bases, with 13 bases left between them. CDR1 is SNHLY and CDR2 is FYNNEI in the germline V gene. The CDR3 sequence is CASSSEGLNGYTF. The CDR3 DNA reads as TGTGCCAGCAGTTCGGAGGGGTTGAATGGCTACACCTTC.

The rearrangement uses TRBV5-6 and TRBJ1-1, with 7 bases identical to TRBD1. CDR1 SGHDT and CDR2 YYEEEE come from the germline V gene. The CDR3 sequence is 16 residues long. The V gene end was trimmed by 4 bases and the J gene end by 4 bases; junction bases not matched to a gene: 13. The CDR3 nucleotides are TGTGCCAGCAGCCGGGCGGCAACAGGGGATATCACTGAAGCTTTCTTT. It is translated as CASSRAATGDITEAFF.

J is TRBJ1-6 and V is TRBV7-2, with D perhaps TRBD1 (5 bases). CDR3 length: 14 amino acids. Germline values: CDR1 SGHTA, CDR2 FQGNSA. V was clipped by 5 bases and J by 8 bases, with 13 bases between them. CDR3: CASSPTVGYSPLHF. CDR3 DNA sequence: TGTGCCAGCAGCCCGACAGTGGGGTATTCACCCCTCCACTTT.

The V gene is TRBV6-1, the J gene TRBJ2-4, with 14 bases matching TRBD2. V shed 3 bases, J shed 2 bases, and the junction held 3 bases outside the gene matches. Germline loops: CDR1 MNHNS, CDR2 SASEGT. CDR3 length: 17 amino acids. The CDR3 DNA is TGTGCCAGCAGTGAGGGACTAGCGGGGGCGTCCAAAAACATTCAGTACTTC. Translated, it gives CASSEGLAGASKNIQYF.

The rearrangement joins TRBV7-2 to TRBJ1-2, with a weak D call TRBD1 (5 bases). Trimming removed 4 bases from V and 5 bases from J, with 14 bases in between. CDR1 and CDR2 from the germline V gene are SGHTA and FQGNSA. CDR3 length equals 14 residues. For the CDR3, the DNA is TGTGCCAGCAGCTCGGGGGGGACCGGGTATGGCTACACCTTC. It translates to CASSSGGTGYGYTF.

V usage is TRBV18 and J usage is TRBJ1-1; no clear D gene. The germline V gene encodes CDR1 KGHSH and CDR2 LQKENI. CDR3 length: 13 residues. Trimming cost V 5 bases and J 1 base, with 8 bases left between them. CDR3 protein: CASSADTNTEAFF. The CDR3 coding sequence is TGTGCCAGCTCAGCAGACACGAACACTGAAGCTTTCTTT. The variable domain in full, completed from reference TRBV18 and TRBJ1-1, reads NAGVMQNPRHLVRRRGQEARLRCSPMKGHSHVYWYRQLPEEGLKFMVYLQKENIIDESGMPKERFSAEFPKEGPSILRIQQVVRGDSAAYFCASSADTNTEAFFGQGTRLTVV.

This rearrangement joins TRBV5-4 to TRBJ1-2, with D possibly TRBD1 on 5 matching bases. The V gene's germline CDR1 is SGHNT and CDR2 YYREEE (reference sequence). V lost 5 bases and J 1 base, leaving 21 bases between the germline ends. There are 17 residues in the CDR3. CDR3 loop: CASSSPPQVRSNYGYTF. CDR3 sequence (DNA): TGTGCCAGCAGTTCACCCCCACAGGTCCGTAGTAACTATGGCTACACCTTC. Supplemented by reference TRBV5-4 and TRBJ1-2, the full variable domain reads ETGVTQSPTHLIKTRGQQVTLRCSSQSGHNTVSWYQQALGQGPQFIFQYYREEENGRGNFPPRFSGLQFPNYSSELNVNALELDDSALYLCASSSPPQVRSNYGYTFGSGTRLTVV.

The chain is built from TRBV7-9 and TRBJ1-1; D might be TRBD1 (5 bases). With 4 bases removed from V and 0 bases from J, the gap between germline ends came to 12 bases. The CDR3 extends over 15 amino acids. Germline lookup yields CDR1 SEHNR and CDR2 FQNEAQ (reference sequence). DNA of the CDR3: TGTGCCAGCAGCTCCAGTCGACAGTTGAACACTGAAGCTTTCTTT. It encodes CASSSSRQLNTEAFF.

The CDR3 reads CSVGLAGGTTDGQYF. In nucleotides, the CDR3 is TGCAGCGTCGGACTAGCGGGAGGAACCACAGATGGGCAGTATTTT. This chain uses TRBV29-1 with TRBJ2-3; TRBD2 aligns across 14 bases. CDR3 length: 15 amino acids. The germline V gene has CDR1 SQVTM and CDR2 ANQGSEA. J lost 11 bases, V lost 6 bases, and 13 bases had no gene match.

The CDR3 sequence is CASSPRASSVTGELFF. The DNA of the CDR3 is TGTGCCAGCAGCCCCCGGGCAAGTAGCGTCACCGGGGAGCTGTTTTTT. This chain joins TRBV7-6 and TRBJ2-2; the D gene is possibly TRBD2 (5 bases). CDR1 and CDR2 (germline): SGHVS, FNYEAQ. Trimming took off 5 bases at V and 4 bases at J, with 17 bases between the two ends. The CDR3 is 16 amino acids.

The CDR3 spells CASSARQGPGELFF. Written as DNA, the CDR3 is TGTGCCAGCAGCGCACGACAGGGCCCCGGGGAGCTGTTTTTT. The V and J genes are TRBV7-9 and TRBJ2-2; 7 nucleotides match TRBD1. Germline V CDR1 and CDR2: SEHNR, FQNEAQ (reference sequence). Germline trimming cut 5 bases from V and 6 bases from J; bases unmatched to any gene: 6. This CDR3 contains 14 residues.

V is TRBV27 and J is TRBJ1-6; 7 bases are shared with TRBD1. The J segment lost 2 bases and the V segment lost 5 bases, leaving 6 bases of the junction unmatched. Germline V gene sequence: CDR1 MNHEY, CDR2 SMNVEV (reference sequence). The CDR3 is made up of 16 amino acids. This chain's CDR3 is CASSQTGIPYNSPLHF. CDR3 coding DNA: TGTGCCAGCAGTCAGACAGGGATTCCCTATAATTCACCCCTCCACTTT.

The V gene is TRBV4-2, the J gene TRBJ1-2; 8 nucleotides agree with TRBD1. The CDR3 is made up of 15 amino acids. Germline-derived CDR1 and CDR2 are LGHNA and YNFKEQ. Losses at the gene ends were 3 bases for V and 0 bases for J; bases not matched to a gene: 3. CDR3 sequence reads: CASSQATGANYGYTF. CDR3 nucleotides: TGTGCCAGCAGCCAGGCGACAGGGGCTAACTATGGCTACACCTTC.